The 8 T cell receptor beta chains below all came from one sample that was sequenced in a study of shared clonotypes between healthy human individuals. Assay: immunoSEQ multiplex PCR; the TCRdb copy retains only in-frame clones and omits some. This table has approximately 2.5 million clones, roughly 92% appearing once. The sequencing sample was made of naive CD4+ T cells sorted from blood. Subset specified: CD45RA+ positively selected. Receptor source: a man younger than 35 in good health.

The gene calls are TRBV5-1 and TRBJ1-2; TRBD1 matches at 10 bases. The ends lost 4 bases at V and 8 bases at J; junction bases unmatched: 5. There are 13 residues in the CDR3. The germline V gene has CDR1 SGHRS and CDR2 YFSETQ. As DNA, the CDR3 is TGCGCCAGCAGCCAGACAGGGGGCGACGGCTACACCTTC. Translation: CASSQTGGDGYTF. Together with reference TRBV5-1 and TRBJ1-2, the CDR3 gives the full variable domain: KAGVTQTPRYLIKTRGQQVTLSCSPISGHRSVSWYQQTPGQGLQFLFEYFSETQRNKGNFPGRFSGRQFSNSRSEMNVSTLELGDSALYLCASSQTGGDGYTFGSGTRLTVV.

The chain uses TRBV9 and TRBJ2-7; D unresolved. This CDR3 comprises 13 residues. Germline CDR1 reads SGDLS; CDR2 reads YYNGEE. V lost 0 bases to trimming and J lost 5 bases, with 9 bases between them. CDR3 residues: CASSVGQIDEQYF. DNA for the CDR3: TGTGCCAGCAGCGTAGGGCAGATCGACGAGCAGTACTTC.

The V call is TRBV9, the J call TRBJ2-3; tentative D call: TRBD2 (6 bases). CDR1 and CDR2 from the germline V gene are SGDLS and YYNGEE. The CDR3 consists of 15 residues. V dropped 3 bases and J dropped 0 bases, with 11 bases sitting between them. The CDR3 loop is CASSDTGTSTDTQYF. CDR3 coding DNA: TGTGCCAGCAGCGACACCGGGACTAGCACAGATACGCAGTATTTT.

The chain joins TRBV4-1 to TRBJ1-6, with D hard to call. The CDR3 consists of 15 residues. The germline CDR1 and CDR2 sequences are MGHRA and YSYEKL. The V end lost 7 bases, the J end lost 2 bases, and 12 bases lay between the germline ends. This CDR3 reads CASNAVIPYNSPLHF. The CDR3 DNA is TGCGCCAGCAATGCAGTTATTCCCTATAATTCACCCCTCCACTTT.

This sequence joins TRBV5-7 and TRBJ2-2; TRBD1 might be the D (6 bases). TRBV5-7 is given ORF status, its function remaining uncertain. This CDR3 spans 16 amino acids. V was pared by 4 bases and J by 5 bases, with 18 bases between. CDR3 DNA: TGTGCCAGCAGCGGGGCCCGGGACAAGAATACCGGGGAGCTGTTTTTT. Translating gives CASSGARDKNTGELFF.

V usage is TRBV7-2 and J usage is TRBJ2-5, with a tentative D call TRBD2 (5 bases). The germline V and J ends were trimmed by 5 bases and 4 bases, with 17 bases remaining between them. The length of the CDR3 is 15 residues. Germline V CDR1 and CDR2: SGHTA, FQGNSA. CDR3 bases: TGTGCCAGCAGCCTCTGGACTCAGCCGCCAGAGACCCAGTACTTC. Its translation is CASSLWTQPPETQYF. The full variable domain, rest sourced from reference TRBV7-2 and TRBJ2-5, is GAGVSQSPSNKVTEKGKDVELRCDPISGHTALYWYRQSLGQGLEFLIYFQGNSAPDKSGLPSDRFSAERTGGSVSTLTIQRTQQEDSAVYLCASSLWTQPPETQYFGPGTRLLVL.

The V gene is TRBV15, the J gene TRBJ2-5; the match to TRBD2 covers 12 bases. CDR1 LNHNV and CDR2 YYDKDF come from the germline V gene (reference sequence). The CDR3 totals 16 residues. Trimming at V came to 3 bases and at J to 1 base, leaving 3 bases not matched to a gene. This CDR3 is CATSSKLAGGQETQYF. CDR3 nucleotide sequence: TGTGCCACCAGCAGTAAACTAGCGGGAGGCCAAGAGACCCAGTACTTC.

A single count supports this clone. The gene calls are TRBV10-3 and TRBJ2-5; D possibly matches TRBD1 or TRBD2 (5 bases each). V was trimmed by 6 bases and J by 0 bases, leaving 5 bases between them. Germline values: CDR1 ENHRY, CDR2 SYGVKD. The CDR3 totals 12 residues. CDR3 residues: CAIRGDQETQYF. The CDR3 coding sequence is TGTGCCATCAGGGGGGACCAAGAGACCCAGTACTTC.